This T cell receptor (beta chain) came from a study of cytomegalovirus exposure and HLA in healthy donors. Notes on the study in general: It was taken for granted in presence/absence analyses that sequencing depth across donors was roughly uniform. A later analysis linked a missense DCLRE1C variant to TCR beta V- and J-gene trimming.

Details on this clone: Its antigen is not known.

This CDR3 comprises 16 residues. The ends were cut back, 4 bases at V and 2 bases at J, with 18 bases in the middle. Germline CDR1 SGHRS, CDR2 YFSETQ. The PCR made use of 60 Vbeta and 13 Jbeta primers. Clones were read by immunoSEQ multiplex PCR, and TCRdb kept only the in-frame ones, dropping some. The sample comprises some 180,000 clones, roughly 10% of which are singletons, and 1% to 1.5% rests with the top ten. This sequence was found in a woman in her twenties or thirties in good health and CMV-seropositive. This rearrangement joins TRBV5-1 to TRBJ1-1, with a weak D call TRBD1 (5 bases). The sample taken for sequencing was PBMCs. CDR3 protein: CASSPRTGGFNTEAFF. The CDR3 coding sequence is TGCGCCAGCAGCCCACGGACGGGGGGTTTTAACACTGAAGCTTTCTTT.